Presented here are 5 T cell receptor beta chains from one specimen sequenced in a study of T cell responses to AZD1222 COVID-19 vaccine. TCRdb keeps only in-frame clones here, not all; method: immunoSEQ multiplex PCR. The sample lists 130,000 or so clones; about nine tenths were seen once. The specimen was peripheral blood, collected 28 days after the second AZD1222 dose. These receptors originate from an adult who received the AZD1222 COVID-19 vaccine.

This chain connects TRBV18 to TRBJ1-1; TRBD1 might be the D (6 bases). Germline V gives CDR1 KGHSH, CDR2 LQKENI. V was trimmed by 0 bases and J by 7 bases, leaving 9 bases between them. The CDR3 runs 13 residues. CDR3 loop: CASSPPGGSEAFF. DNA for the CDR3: TGTGCCAGCTCACCACCAGGGGGTAGTGAAGCTTTCTTT.

The CDR3 region is CATSDLGQATIYGYTF. CDR3 coding DNA: TGTGCCACCAGTGATTTGGGACAGGCGACCATCTATGGCTACACCTTC. The gene calls are TRBV24-1 and TRBJ1-2; 7 bases line up with TRBD1. CDR1 and CDR2 (germline): KGHDR, SFDVKD. The CDR3 has 16 amino acids. Trimming cost V 0 bases and J 4 bases; bases outside gene matches: 7.

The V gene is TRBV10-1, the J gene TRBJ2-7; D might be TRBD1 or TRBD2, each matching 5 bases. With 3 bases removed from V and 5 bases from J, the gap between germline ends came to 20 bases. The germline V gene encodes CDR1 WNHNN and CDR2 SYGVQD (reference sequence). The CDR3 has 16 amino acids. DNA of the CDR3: TGCGCCAGCAGTGATGTAAAGAGGGGTACTTACCACGAGCAGTACGTC. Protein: CASSDVKRGTYHEQYV.

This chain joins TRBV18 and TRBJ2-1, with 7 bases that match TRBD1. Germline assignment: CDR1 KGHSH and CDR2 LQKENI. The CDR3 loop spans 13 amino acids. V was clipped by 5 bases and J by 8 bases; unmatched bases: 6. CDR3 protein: CASSGSTGYEQFF. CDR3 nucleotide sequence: TGTGCCAGCTCAGGCTCGACAGGGTATGAGCAGTTCTTC.

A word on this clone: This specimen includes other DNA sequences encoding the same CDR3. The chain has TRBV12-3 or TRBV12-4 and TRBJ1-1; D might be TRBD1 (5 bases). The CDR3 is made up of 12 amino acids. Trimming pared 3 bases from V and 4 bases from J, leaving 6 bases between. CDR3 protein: CASSFGGTEAFF. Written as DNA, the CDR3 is TGTGCCAGCAGTTTCGGGGGCACTGAAGCTTTCTTT.